One sample yielded the 19 T cell receptor beta chains listed below, sequenced in a study of blood T cell repertoires in COVID-19. Produced via immunoSEQ multiplex PCR; TCRdb's table is partial and in-frame only. Of roughly 330,000 clones in the sample, about 90% are singletons; the top ten hold more than 5%. Sequenced material: PBMCs or T cells enriched from blood (not recorded which). These receptors all come from a man younger than 40 who had recovered from COVID-19.

The rearrangement joins TRBV20-1 to TRBJ2-1; possibly TRBD1 for D (6 bases). V lost 3 bases and J lost 13, with 22 bases in between. The CDR3 is made up of 14 amino acids. CDR1 is DFQATT, CDR2 SNEGSKA, per germline (reference sequence). The CDR3 DNA is TGCAGTGCTAGTCACACAATGGACAGTTTCGCCCAGTTCTTC. Translation: CSASHTMDSFAQFF.

This clone was seen a few times. Other nucleotide sequences in the sample specify the same CDR3. The J gene is TRBJ1-5, the V gene TRBV5-1; 7 nucleotides line up with TRBD1. The J segment lost 4 bases and the V segment lost 4 bases, leaving 2 bases of the junction unmatched. Germline CDR1 reads SGHRS; CDR2 reads YFSETQ. This CDR3 has 13 residues. Written as DNA, the CDR3 is TGCGCCAGCAGCCCGGGACAGAATCAGCCCCAGCATTTT. Its translation: CASSPGQNQPQHF.

This clone was seen a single time. The gene calls are TRBV7-2 and TRBJ2-7; D perhaps matches TRBD1 (6 bases). The germline CDR1 and CDR2 sequences are SGHTA and FQGNSA. The V gene lost 4 bases and the J gene lost 6 bases, with 16 bases spanning the gap. The CDR3 is 14 amino acids. As DNA, the CDR3 is TGTGCCAGCAGCTCAGGGGTCTATCTGAGCGAGCAGTACTTC. This codes for CASSSGVYLSEQYF.

The CDR3 loop is CAISDQGSPSYEQYF. The CDR3 DNA is TGTGCCATCAGCGACCAGGGGTCCCCTTCCTACGAGCAGTACTTC. The J gene is TRBJ2-7, the V gene TRBV10-3; D is perhaps TRBD1 (6 bases). Germline CDR1 ENHRY, CDR2 SYGVKD. With 6 bases removed from V and 1 base from J, the gap between germline ends came to 16 bases. The CDR3 is 15 amino acids.

The rearrangement joins TRBV9 to TRBJ1-5; tentatively, D is TRBD1 (5 bases). The CDR3 covers 15 residues. Trimming took off 0 bases at V and 4 bases at J, with 11 bases between the two ends. CDR1 is SGDLS and CDR2 is YYNGEE in the germline V gene. The CDR3 is CASSVAAGPNQPQHF. CDR3 bases: TGTGCCAGCAGCGTAGCGGCAGGGCCGAATCAGCCCCAGCATTTT.

This clone was observed a single time. This rearrangement joins TRBV7-7 to TRBJ2-3, with 7 bases aligning to TRBD2. Per the germline V gene, CDR1 is SSHAT and CDR2 is FNYEAQ (reference sequence). The CDR3 runs 15 residues. V lost 1 base, J lost 0 bases, and 1 base stayed unmatched. The CDR3: CASSLGGLSTDTQYF. The DNA of the CDR3 is TGTGCCAGCAGCTTAGGGGGACTAAGCACAGATACGCAGTATTTT. Full variable domain (remainder filled in from reference TRBV7-7 and TRBJ2-3): GAGVSQSPRYKVTKRGQDVTLRCDPISSHATLYWYQQALGQGPEFLTYFNYEAQPDKSGLPSDRFSAERPEGSISTLTIQRTEQRDSAMYRCASSLGGLSTDTQYFGPGTRLTVL.

V and J are TRBV4-1 and TRBJ1-2, with 8 bases matching TRBD1. CDR3 length: 16 amino acids. Germline V gives CDR1 MGHRA, CDR2 YSYEKL. The J segment lost 5 bases and the V segment lost 2 bases, leaving 10 bases of the junction unmatched. The CDR3 nucleotides read TGCGCCAGCAGCCAACCCTCAGGGGGCGCCCGTTATGGCTACACCTTC. The encoded protein is CASSQPSGGARYGYTF.

The rearrangement uses TRBV6-1 and TRBJ2-7, with 7 bases fitting TRBD1. With V trimmed by 1 base and J by 3 bases, 0 bases remained unmatched. CDR1 is MNHNS, CDR2 SASEGT, per germline. The CDR3 has 13 residues. CDR3 DNA: TGTGCCAGCAGTGAAGGGGACAGCTACGAGCAGTACTTC. Encoded protein: CASSEGDSYEQYF.

V and J are TRBV6-5 and TRBJ2-5; no reliable D call. The CDR3 is made up of 11 amino acids. CDR1 and CDR2 from the germline V gene are MNHEY and SVGAGI. Trimming stripped 2 bases from V and 5 bases from J, with 3 bases between. The CDR3 nucleotides read TGTGCCAGCAGTTACGGCGAGACCCAGTACTTC. It codes for CASSYGETQYF.

This chain links TRBV5-4 with TRBJ1-5, with 11 bases lining up with TRBD1. J lost 0 bases, V lost 4 bases, and 15 bases had no gene match. Germline-derived CDR1 and CDR2 are SGHNT and YYREEE (reference sequence). The CDR3 has 20 amino acids. The chain's CDR3 is CASSPRGGTGGKFSNQPQHF. In nucleotides, the CDR3 is TGTGCCAGCAGCCCACGAGGGGGGACAGGGGGGAAATTTAGCAATCAGCCCCAGCATTTT.

V and J are TRBV28 and TRBJ2-7, with 11 bases that match TRBD2. V lost 6 bases, J lost 0 bases, and 1 base stayed unmatched. In germline, CDR1 is MDHEN, CDR2 SYDVKM. CDR3 length: 14 amino acids. The CDR3 spells CASRTSGVSYEQYF. CDR3 nucleotides: TGTGCCAGCAGGACTAGCGGGGTCTCCTACGAGCAGTACTTC.

CDR3 loop: CASSLVLRGGNEQFF. The CDR3 nucleotides are TGTGCCAGCAGCTTAGTTCTCCGGGGGGGCAATGAGCAGTTCTTC. This chain joins TRBV7-2 and TRBJ2-1; TRBD2 matches at 8 bases. The ends lost 1 base at V and 6 bases at J; junction bases unmatched: 5. Per germline, CDR1 SGHTA and CDR2 FQGNSA. The CDR3 is 15 amino acids.

This clone was observed a single time. The rearrangement joins TRBV6-5 to TRBJ1-4; 10 positions match TRBD1. The ends lost 6 bases at V and 3 bases at J; junction bases unmatched: 4. The CDR3 loop spans 15 amino acids. Germline CDR1 reads MNHEY; CDR2 reads SVGAGI. CDR3 DNA sequence: TGTGCCAGCAGACGACAGGGGGCGGCTAATGAAAAACTGTTTTTT. Its protein product is CASRRQGAANEKLFF.

This clone was observed a single time. This rearrangement joins TRBV2 to TRBJ2-7, with 9 bases aligning to TRBD1. CDR3 length: 14 residues. V trimming: 7 bases; J trimming: 2 bases; junction bases outside the gene matches: 6. CDR1 is SNHLY and CDR2 is FYNNEI in the germline V gene. CDR3 in amino acids: CASKRQGGAYEQYF. CDR3 in DNA: TGTGCCAGCAAAAGACAGGGGGGGGCCTACGAGCAGTACTTC. Filled out from reference TRBV2 and TRBJ2-7, the complete variable domain reads EPEVTQTPSHQVTQMGQEVILRCVPISNHLYFYWYRQILGQKVEFLVSFYNNEISEKSEIFDDQFSVERPDGSNFTLKIRSTKLEDSAMYFCASKRQGGAYEQYFGPGTRLTVT.

The rearrangement joins TRBV5-4 to TRBJ2-3; D is possibly TRBD1 (6 bases). The V gene's germline CDR1 is SGHNT and CDR2 YYREEE (reference sequence). Trimming stripped 0 bases from V and 1 base from J, with 6 bases between. This CDR3 contains 14 residues. The CDR3 here is CASSLDRGTDTQYF. The CDR3 DNA sequence: TGTGCCAGCAGCTTGGACAGGGGCACAGATACGCAGTATTTT.

This clone is a singleton in its sample. One end of the junction does not line up with germline, which may come from a read error. The chain couples TRBV5-1 to TRBJ1-1, with D maybe TRBD1 (6 bases). This CDR3 region has 13 residues. Per germline, CDR1 SGHRS and CDR2 YFSETQ. The CDR3 DNA reads TGCGCCAGCAGCTTGCAGGGGAACCCTGAAGCTTTCTTT. This gives the protein CASSLQGNPEAFF. The variable domain in full, with the rest retrieved from reference TRBV5-1 and TRBJ1-1, is KAGVTQTPRYLIKTRGQQVTLSCSPISGHRSVSWYQQTPGQGLQFLFEYFSETQRNKGNFPGRFSGRQFSNSRSEMNVSTLELGDSALYLCASSLQGNPEAFFGQGTRLTVV.

V and J are TRBV28 and TRBJ2-7; 11 positions match TRBD2. V dropped 5 bases and J dropped 3; count of bases not matched to a gene: 3. The CDR3 is 14 amino acids. Germline-derived CDR1 and CDR2 are MDHEN and SYDVKM. For the CDR3, the DNA is TGTGCCAGCAGTACCCTAGCGGGGGGCTACGAGCAGTACTTC. As protein: CASSTLAGGYEQYF.

The chain combines TRBV5-1 with TRBJ2-3, with 8 bases matching TRBD1. CDR3 size: 15 residues. Germline assignment: CDR1 SGHRS and CDR2 YFSETQ. V was pared by 4 bases and J by 2 bases, with 6 bases of the junction left unmatched. CDR3 coding DNA: TGCGCCAGCAGCCGATGGACAGGGCCCACAGATACGCAGTATTTT. The encoded protein is CASSRWTGPTDTQYF.

The rearrangement uses TRBV28 and TRBJ1-2; 7 bases map to TRBD1. The germline V gene has CDR1 MDHEN and CDR2 SYDVKM. The V segment lost 6 bases and the J segment 4 bases; nucleotides outside the gene matches: 2. The CDR3 has 12 residues. In DNA form, the CDR3 reads TGTGCCAGCAGATCAGGGGGCTATGGCTACACCTTC. Protein product: CASRSGGYGYTF.